This T cell receptor (beta chain) was identified during a study of T cell changes during pregnancy in multiple sclerosis (dated by TCRdb to between 2018 and 2020). Regarding the study in general: The study examined how the T cell repertoire changed over the course of pregnancy in women with multiple sclerosis.

V ends up 6 bases short and J 5 bases short, with an unmatched junction base count of 4. The CDR3, from cysteine to phenylalanine, totals 14 residues. The CDR3 DNA has 42 bases and is translated from base 1. CDR1 MNHEY and CDR2 SMNVEV were looked up in the germline V gene (reference sequence). As regards this clone: It has no known antigen specificity. Base quality data are lacking; no much larger clone is found one base away.

Libraries were built with the immunoSEQ multiplex PCR assay. TCRdb re-hosts the immuneACCESS table, in-frame sequences only. Its copies lack some clones; in the studies checked, an unresolved V gene accounts for under half of them, and the cause for the rest is not known. The sample contains under 90,000 clones, 80% to 95% of them found a single time. Of the sample, 3% to 4.5% is held by the ten largest clones. This clonotype was sampled from a female donor in good health, enrolled as a control in a pregnancy study. The sample here was peripheral blood, taken after pregnancy. This receptor chain uses TRBV27 and TRBJ2-5; 12 nucleotides in the junction match TRBD2. The nucleotides read TGTGCCAGCAGGCGGACTAGCGGGGAGGAGACCCAGTACTTC. It translates to CASRRTSGEETQYF.